Below are 9 T cell receptor beta chains sequenced from a single sample in a study of T cells in Graves' hyperthyroidism and ophthalmopathy. Regions amplified from RNA transcripts were the TCR beta CDR3 regions. The TCR CDR3 first-round RT-PCR relied on the HTBI primer set. TCRdb analysed the multiplex PCR reads with MiXCR anew, one entry per CDR3 protein. The repertoire holds some 600,000 distinct CDR3 sequences, with about 14% as singletons. The source material was blood. The receptors come from a woman in her 30s with Graves' hyperthyroidism that later progressed to Graves' ophthalmopathy.

This clonotype came up many times. CDR3 nucleotides: TGTGCCAGCAGCTCCAGACTAATCGGCTACGAGCAGTACTTC. This codes for CASSSRLIGYEQYF. The chain recombines TRBV11-2 with TRBJ2-7; D perhaps matches TRBD2 (5 bases). CDR3 size: 14 residues. Deletions cut 4 bases from V and 3 bases from J, with 13 bases between. In germline, CDR1 is SGHAT, CDR2 FQNNGV.

This clonotype has just one count. A much larger clone lies a single base off, so this may be a read error. The CDR3 sequence: CASSDLARSVEQFF. CDR3 bases: TGTGCCAGCAGTGATTTGGCAAGATCGGTTGAGCAGTTCTTC. The V and J genes are TRBV6-1 and TRBJ2-1, with no clear D. The CDR3 extends over 14 amino acids. Trimming removed 3 bases at V and 9 bases at J, with 15 bases between. In germline, CDR1 is MNHNS, CDR2 SASEGT.

In its sample, this clonotype was seen many times. V gene TRBV7-9 combines with J gene TRBJ1-6; D gene unclear. Germline V gene sequence: CDR1 SEHNR, CDR2 FQNEAQ (reference sequence). V shed 5 bases and J shed 14 bases, with 10 bases lying between them. The CDR3 is made up of 11 amino acids. The CDR3 loop is CASSPLQALHF. CDR3 bases: TGTGCCAGCAGCCCACTTCAGGCCCTCCACTTT.

In this sample, this clonotype turned up a few times. The chain carries TRBV19 and TRBJ2-1, with D perhaps matching TRBD1 (6 bases). The CDR3 contains 17 residues. The V gene's germline CDR1 is LNHDA and CDR2 SQIVND (reference sequence). V lost 5 bases to trimming and J lost 6 bases, with 23 bases between them. The CDR3 DNA reads as TGTGCCAGTAGTGCGAACTTCGGGACACCTTCGACCAATGAGCAGTTCTTC. It translates to CASSANFGTPSTNEQFF.

The rearrangement uses TRBV18 and TRBJ2-3, with D possibly called TRBD1 or TRBD2 (6 bases each). Trimming left V 6 bases short and J 2 bases short, with 15 bases between. The CDR3 spans 15 residues. CDR1 and CDR2 (germline): KGHSH, LQKENI. This CDR3 is CASSFRGQNTDTQYF. DNA of the CDR3: TGTGCCAGCTCCTTTCGGGGGCAGAACACAGATACGCAGTATTTT.

The chain couples TRBV29-1 to TRBJ2-2; tentative D call: TRBD2 (5 bases). The CDR3 runs 12 residues. V was clipped by 6 bases and J by 6 bases, with 11 bases between them. Germline CDR1 SQVTM, CDR2 ANQGSEA. The CDR3 DNA sequence: TGCAGCGTCGGGGAAATTGCCGGGGAGCTGTTTTTT. Residues: CSVGEIAGELFF.

This clonotype was detected only a few times. This chain uses TRBV6-1 with TRBJ2-7; D unresolved. The V end lost 7 bases, the J end lost 5 bases, and 12 bases lay between the germline ends. Germline CDR1 is MNHNS and CDR2 is SASEGT. The CDR3 contains 12 residues. CDR3 DNA sequence: TGTGCCAGCAAGTTTCACGAGAACGAGCAGTACTTC. Protein: CASKFHENEQYF.

This clonotype has ten or more counts. The chain recombines TRBV27 with TRBJ1-5; no clear D gene. The V and J ends lost 8 bases and 1 base respectively, with 12 bases between them. Germline CDR1 reads MNHEY; CDR2 reads SMNVEV (reference sequence). There are 14 residues in the CDR3. CDR3 loop: CASGTLGSNQPQHF. CDR3 bases: TGTGCCAGCGGTACCCTTGGGAGCAATCAGCCCCAGCATTTT.

The sample holds a few counts of this clonotype. The V gene is TRBV19, the J gene TRBJ2-2; a weak D match, TRBD2 (6 bases). The V gene's germline CDR1 is LNHDA and CDR2 SQIVND (reference sequence). CDR3 length: 14 amino acids. The ends were cut back, 3 bases at V and 9 bases at J, with 14 bases in the middle. For the CDR3, the DNA is TGTGCCAGTAGTATGGGAGGCAGGGTGCGGGAGCTGTTTTTT. Translated: CASSMGGRVRELFF.